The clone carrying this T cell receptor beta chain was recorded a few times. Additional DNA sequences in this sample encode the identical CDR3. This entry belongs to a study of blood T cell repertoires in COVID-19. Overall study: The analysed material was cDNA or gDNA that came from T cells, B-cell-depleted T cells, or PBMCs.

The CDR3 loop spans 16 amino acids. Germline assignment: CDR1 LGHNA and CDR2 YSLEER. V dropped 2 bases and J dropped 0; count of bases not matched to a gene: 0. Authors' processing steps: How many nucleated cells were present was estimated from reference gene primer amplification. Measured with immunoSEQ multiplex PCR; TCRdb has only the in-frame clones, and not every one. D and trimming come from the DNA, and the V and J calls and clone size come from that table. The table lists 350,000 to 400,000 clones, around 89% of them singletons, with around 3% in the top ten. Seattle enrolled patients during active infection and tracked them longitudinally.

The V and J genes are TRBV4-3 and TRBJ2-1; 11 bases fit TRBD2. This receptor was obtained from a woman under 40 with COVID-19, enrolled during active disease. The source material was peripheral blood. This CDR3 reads CASSQTSGGSYNEQFF. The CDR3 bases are TGCGCCAGCAGCCAAACTAGCGGGGGCTCCTACAATGAGCAGTTCTTC.